Sequencing of this T cell receptor (beta chain) was carried out in a study of T cell changes during pregnancy in multiple sclerosis. Measured with immunoSEQ multiplex PCR; TCRdb has only the in-frame clones, and not every one. The table includes tens of thousands of clones, about 88% detected once. The CDR3 extends over 18 amino acids. CDR1 and CDR2 from the germline V gene are MNHEY and SMNVEV (reference sequence). J was trimmed by 3 bases and V by 5 bases; bases with no gene match: 19. The TCR sequence derives from a female donor with multiple sclerosis, enrolled in a pregnancy study. The sequencing used peripheral blood, collected before pregnancy. J is TRBJ2-7 and V is TRBV27; 7 bases map to TRBD1. The CDR3 nucleotides read TGTGCCAGCAGTCCACAACCTACAGGGGTCGGCACCCTCTACGAGCAGTACTTC. Translating gives CASSPQPTGVGTLYEQYF.